These 18 T cell receptor beta chains originate from one sample sequenced in a study of Graves' ophthalmopathy and Graves' hyperthyroidism. Scientists amplified the TCR beta CDR3 regions from RNA transcripts. Following a first-round RT-PCR that used HTBI primers, a second-round multiplex PCR was carried out. TCRdb re-called the multiplex PCR reads through MiXCR, storing one row per CDR3 protein. The repertoire consists of about 220,000 distinct CDR3 sequences, with roughly 21% occurring once and the leading ten covering under 55%. Sequencing input: peripheral blood. Receptors were obtained from a woman in her forties or fifties with Graves' ophthalmopathy.

This clonotype was seen many times. CDR3 nucleotide sequence: TGTGCCAGCAGCCAAGATCTGGCAGTCTCCTACGAGCAGTACTTC. This translates into CASSQDLAVSYEQYF. J is TRBJ2-7 and V is TRBV3-1; D unclear. Trimming took 0 bases from V and 0 from J, leaving 9 bases between them. The CDR3 spans 15 residues. Germline CDR1 is LGHDT and CDR2 is YNNKEL (reference sequence).

This clonotype was found a few times. This sequence joins TRBV7-2 and TRBJ2-7; TRBD2 aligns across 7 bases. Germline values: CDR1 SGHTA, CDR2 FQGNSA. This CDR3 comprises 14 residues. The V and J ends lost 0 bases and 7 bases, in that order; junction bases with no gene match: 6. CDR3 sequence: CASSLAQRGWEQYF. As DNA, the CDR3 is TGTGCCAGCAGCTTAGCGCAGCGGGGCTGGGAGCAGTACTTC.

In this sample, this clonotype turned up a few times. This sequence joins TRBV29-1 and TRBJ1-5; TRBD1 is a possible D gene (5 bases). The germline gives CDR1 SQVTM, CDR2 ANQGSEA. The germline V and J ends were trimmed by 4 bases and 3 bases, with 10 bases remaining between them. The CDR3 length is 13 residues. The CDR3 DNA reads TGCAGCGTTGTAGAGGGGTACAATCAGCCCCAGCATTTT. This codes for CSVVEGYNQPQHF.

In its sample, this clonotype was seen a few times. The chain links TRBV9 to TRBJ2-5; TRBD2 is a possible D gene (6 bases). The V and J ends lost 4 bases and 4 bases respectively, with 17 bases between them. The CDR3 loop spans 15 amino acids. The V gene's germline CDR1 is SGDLS and CDR2 YYNGEE. The DNA of the CDR3 is TGTGCCAGCAGCCCACGAGCGGGTCTGGGAGAGACCCAGTACTTC. It specifies CASSPRAGLGETQYF.

In this sample, this clonotype turned up many times. The rearrangement links TRBV6-4 to TRBJ1-2, with 12 bases lining up with TRBD1. CDR1 MRHNA and CDR2 SNTAGT come from the germline V gene. The CDR3 covers 17 residues. V was clipped by 7 bases and J by 1 base; unmatched bases: 10. CDR3 residues: CASTGGTGGVSNYGYTF. The CDR3 nucleotides read TGTGCCAGCACCGGAGGGACAGGGGGCGTTAGTAACTATGGCTACACCTTC.

The chain has TRBV30 and TRBJ1-1; D ambiguous. The CDR3 is 13 amino acids. The V gene lost 3 bases and the J gene lost 1 base, with 9 bases spanning the gap. The V gene's germline CDR1 is GTSNPN and CDR2 SVGIG (reference sequence). The CDR3 DNA is TGTGCCTGGAGGGCCACTCCGAACACTGAAGCTTTCTTT. This gives the protein CAWRATPNTEAFF.

This clonotype was found many times. The rearrangement joins TRBV12-3 or TRBV12-4 to TRBJ1-2; D remains unclear. There are 16 residues in the CDR3. The V end was cut by 6 bases, the J end by 3 bases, with 20 bases between. The CDR3 coding sequence is TGTGCCAGCAGAAAAGTAGCTGGTGGCGGTCACTATGGCTACACCTTC. This encodes CASRKVAGGGHYGYTF.

The rearrangement links TRBV14 to TRBJ1-1; 8 positions match TRBD1. Germline loops: CDR1 SGHDN, CDR2 FVKESK. The CDR3 is 15 amino acids. The V and J ends lost 3 bases and 3 bases, in that order; junction bases with no gene match: 6. The CDR3 coding sequence is TGTGCCAGCAGCCATCGTTGGGGACAGGACACTGAAGCTTTCTTT. It yields the protein CASSHRWGQDTEAFF.

This clonotype was counted at least ten times. The chain combines TRBV6-5 with TRBJ1-1; D uncertain. Between the trimmed V and J ends, which lost 8 bases and 1 base, there was a span of 8 bases. This CDR3 spans 12 amino acids. The V gene's germline CDR1 is MNHEY and CDR2 SVGAGI. CDR3 sequence: CASSRKNTEAFF. The CDR3, as DNA: TGTGCCAGCTCGCGAAAGAACACTGAAGCTTTCTTT.

Ten or more counts support this clonotype. The chain couples TRBV5-1 to TRBJ2-5; a possible D gene is TRBD1 (5 bases). CDR1 and CDR2 from the germline V gene are SGHRS and YFSETQ. The CDR3 totals 14 residues. The V gene lost 2 bases and the J gene lost 1 base, with 9 bases spanning the gap. CDR3 sequence reads: CASSFRELQETQYF. The CDR3 coding sequence is TGCGCCAGCAGCTTCAGGGAACTCCAAGAGACCCAGTACTTC.

In its sample, this clonotype was seen many times. This rearrangement joins TRBV12-3 or TRBV12-4 to TRBJ1-3, with TRBD1 identical over 7 bases. V dropped 5 bases and J dropped 0; count of bases not matched to a gene: 4. The CDR3 sequence is 15 residues long. The CDR3 spells CASSHDRVSGNTIYF. CDR3 nucleotide sequence: TGTGCCAGCAGTCACGACAGGGTCTCTGGAAACACCATATATTTT.

This clonotype was counted ten times or more. This sequence joins TRBV19 and TRBJ2-3; no clear D gene. V lost 3 bases, J lost 5 bases, and 3 bases lay in between. This CDR3 is built from 11 residues. Germline V gives CDR1 LNHDA, CDR2 SQIVND (reference sequence). CDR3 DNA: TGTGCCAGTAGTATCAAAGATACGCAGTATTTT. It encodes CASSIKDTQYF. The entire variable domain, with the rest obtained from reference TRBV19 and TRBJ2-3, is as follows: DGGITQSPKYLFRKEGQNVTLSCEQNLNHDAMYWYRQDPGQGLRLIYYSQIVNDFQKGDIAEGYSVSREKKESFPLTVTSAQKNPTAFYLCASSIKDTQYFGPGTRLTVL.

The table lists this clonotype with many counts. The chain combines TRBV6-1 with TRBJ2-2, with D perhaps assigned TRBD1 or TRBD2 (7 bases each). The CDR3 covers 15 residues. The germline V and J ends were trimmed by 6 bases and 7 bases, with 18 bases remaining between them. Germline V gene sequence: CDR1 MNHNS, CDR2 SASEGT. The CDR3 here is CASRTSGGAVGELFF. CDR3 nucleotides: TGTGCCAGCAGGACCTCAGGGGGGGCGGTCGGGGAGCTGTTTTTT.

This clonotype was observed many times. This chain connects TRBV29-1 to TRBJ2-5; D remains ambiguous. V was trimmed by 7 bases and J by 0 bases, leaving 9 bases between them. The germline V gene encodes CDR1 SQVTM and CDR2 ANQGSEA. This CDR3 has 12 residues. CDR3 sequence reads: CSAPPDQETQYF. Written as DNA, the CDR3 is TGCAGCGCGCCGCCCGACCAAGAGACCCAGTACTTC. The variable domain in full, completed from reference TRBV29-1 and TRBJ2-5, reads SAVISQKPSRDICQRGTSLTIQCQVDSQVTMMFWYRQQPGQSLTLIATANQGSEATYESGFVIDKFPISRPNLTFSTLTVSNMSPEDSSIYLCSAPPDQETQYFGPGTRLLVL.

At least ten counts were recorded for this clonotype. This sequence joins TRBV20-1 and TRBJ2-5; maybe TRBD2 (5 bases). Germline lookup yields CDR1 DFQATT and CDR2 SNEGSKA (reference sequence). Trimming pared 3 bases from V and 1 base from J, leaving 24 bases between. There are 18 residues in the CDR3. The CDR3 region is CSARDVERGGRTQETQYF. CDR3 in DNA: TGCAGTGCTAGGGACGTGGAACGAGGAGGTCGGACCCAAGAGACCCAGTACTTC.

This clonotype was detected ten times or more. The rearrangement links TRBV10-2 to TRBJ2-4; possibly TRBD1 for D (5 bases). V lost 4 bases and J lost 3, with 10 bases in between. This CDR3 contains 14 residues. CDR1 WSHSY and CDR2 SAAADI come from the germline V gene. This chain's CDR3 is CASSAGLVKNIQYF. CDR3 nucleotide sequence: TGCGCCAGCAGTGCAGGGCTGGTCAAAAACATTCAGTACTTC.

The V and J genes are TRBV5-6 and TRBJ2-2; 8 bases are a match to TRBD2. Germline V CDR1 and CDR2: SGHDT, YYEEEE. The CDR3 runs 16 residues. V shed 4 bases and J 4 bases; nucleotides not matched to a gene: 9. In DNA form, the CDR3 reads TGTGCCAGCAGCGTTCTCGGGAGGGTAGTCACCGGGGAGCTGTTTTTT. Encoded protein: CASSVLGRVVTGELFF.

This clonotype came up a few times. The chain links TRBV7-9 to TRBJ2-5; D perhaps matches TRBD1 (5 bases). Trimming pared 7 bases from V and 3 bases from J, leaving 12 bases between. The CDR3 contains 13 residues. In germline, CDR1 is SEHNR, CDR2 FQNEAQ (reference sequence). This CDR3 reads CASTRQFEETQYF. The CDR3 nucleotides are TGTGCCAGCACCCGACAGTTTGAAGAGACCCAGTACTTC.